One and the same sample provided the 29 T cell receptor beta chains below, sequenced in a study of early T cells in non-severe SARS-CoV-2 infection. Each CDR3 protein is one row after TCRdb ran MiXCR on the 5' RACE reads. The sample records roughly 120,000 distinct CDR3 sequences, more than 13% being singletons. The sequenced material came from whole blood. These receptors were obtained from an adult who was a healthcare worker with PCR-confirmed SARS-CoV-2 infection or an uninfected control (not recorded which).

The gene calls are TRBV10-3 and TRBJ2-3; 9 bases fit TRBD2. Germline V lookup: CDR1 ENHRY, CDR2 SYGVKD. The junction had 8 bases not matched to a gene; V was cut back by 6 bases and J by 4 bases. This CDR3 has 15 residues. The CDR3: CAIRGAAGGADTQYF. The CDR3 bases are TGTGCCATCAGGGGGGCCGCGGGAGGGGCAGATACGCAGTATTTT.

This chain links TRBV2 with TRBJ2-3, with D possibly TRBD2 on 7 matching bases. Trimming pared 4 bases from V and 5 bases from J, leaving 16 bases between. The germline V gene has CDR1 SNHLY and CDR2 FYNNEI. The CDR3 covers 15 residues. The chain's CDR3 is CASSASAGAGDTQYF. Here the CDR3 DNA reads TGTGCCAGCAGTGCTTCGGCGGGGGCCGGAGATACGCAGTATTTT.

This clonotype was seen more than once but under ten times. The chain carries TRBV2 and TRBJ2-7; 11 bases align to TRBD2. Unmatched junction bases numbered 7, after V lost 5 bases and J lost 7 bases. Germline V lookup: CDR1 SNHLY, CDR2 FYNNEI. This CDR3 has 14 residues. CDR3 in amino acids: CASSPSGGSKEQYF. The DNA for the CDR3 is TGTGCCAGCAGTCCTAGCGGGGGGTCGAAGGAGCAGTACTTC.

The J gene is TRBJ2-3, the V gene TRBV5-5; tentative D call: TRBD1 (6 bases). CDR3 length: 16 amino acids. Trimming left V 4 bases short and J 3 bases short, with 18 bases between. Germline V gene data show CDR1 as SGHKS and CDR2 as YYEKEE (reference sequence). The CDR3 DNA reads TGTGCCAGCAGCCGGGGCTGGGGGCGGTTGACAGATACGCAGTATTTT. Protein product: CASSRGWGRLTDTQYF.

This clonotype was seen a handful of times. The gene calls are TRBV7-8 and TRBJ2-2; possibly TRBD1 for D (5 bases). The V and J ends lost 3 bases and 1 base respectively, with 6 bases between them. The CDR3 runs 14 residues. CDR1 SGHVS and CDR2 FQNEAQ come from the germline V gene. The CDR3 loop is CASSFRENTGELFF. The CDR3 DNA sequence: TGTGCCAGCAGCTTCAGGGAGAACACCGGGGAGCTGTTTTTT.

The gene calls are TRBV29-1 and TRBJ1-1; 9 bases are a match to TRBD1. V trimming: 7 bases; J trimming: 4 bases; junction bases outside the gene matches: 7. CDR3 length: 13 amino acids. Germline assignment: CDR1 SQVTM and CDR2 ANQGSEA. Written as DNA, the CDR3 is TGCAGCGCTGAGGGACAGGGTATCACTGAAGCTTTCTTT. This encodes CSAEGQGITEAFF.

This clonotype was seen a handful of times. The gene calls are TRBV19 and TRBJ1-2; the D is unclear. Germline V lookup: CDR1 LNHDA, CDR2 SQIVND (reference sequence). Trimming removed 7 bases from V and 2 bases from J, with 8 bases in between. The CDR3 sequence is 12 residues long. The CDR3 spells CASKSENYGYTF. The CDR3, as DNA: TGTGCCAGTAAGTCGGAAAACTATGGCTACACCTTC.

The V gene is TRBV19, the J gene TRBJ2-2, with no clear D. V lost 3 bases and J 0 bases, leaving 5 bases between the germline ends. The CDR3 is 14 residues long. Germline assignment: CDR1 LNHDA and CDR2 SQIVND (reference sequence). The CDR3 spells CASSILSNTGELFF. CDR3 coding DNA: TGTGCCAGTAGTATTCTATCGAACACCGGGGAGCTGTTTTTT.

This clonotype was observed many times. The chain is built from TRBV12-5 and TRBJ2-1; D ambiguous. The CDR3 runs 11 residues. Germline CDR1 reads LGHNT; CDR2 reads FRNRAP. V gave up 5 bases and J gave up 8 bases, with 7 bases separating them. The CDR3 DNA reads TGTGCTAGTGGTCTCCGGGATGAGCAGTTCTTC. As protein: CASGLRDEQFF.

The genes are TRBV7-9 and TRBJ2-5, with D uncertain. The CDR3 consists of 12 residues. Between the trimmed V and J ends, which lost 5 bases and 5 bases, there was a span of 9 bases. The V gene's germline CDR1 is SEHNR and CDR2 FQNEAQ (reference sequence). The CDR3: CASSRASETQYF. The CDR3 DNA reads as TGTGCCAGCAGCCGGGCATCGGAGACCCAGTACTTC.

This chain links TRBV3-1 with TRBJ1-4, with a possible D match to TRBD1 (6 bases). Germline CDR1 and CDR2: LGHDT and YNNKEL (reference sequence). This CDR3 contains 16 residues. V lost 0 bases and J 4 bases, leaving 12 bases between the germline ends. CDR3 residues: CASSQEPQGGNEKLFF. CDR3 bases: TGTGCCAGCAGCCAAGAACCACAGGGAGGTAATGAAAAACTGTTTTTT.

This clonotype was seen more than once but under ten times. The rearrangement uses TRBV12-3 or TRBV12-4 and TRBJ2-4, with D maybe TRBD1 (6 bases). There are 14 residues in the CDR3. Deletions cut 7 bases from V and 6 bases from J, with 16 bases between. The CDR3, as DNA: TGTGCCAGCACCCTTGATACAGGGAGAAACATTCAGTACTTC. Amino acids: CASTLDTGRNIQYF.

This clonotype was seen once. CDR3 in DNA: TGCGCCAGCAGTGGTCAGGGCTTCATGAACACTGAAGCTTTCTTT. Translated: CASSGQGFMNTEAFF. V is TRBV10-2 and J is TRBJ1-1, with D maybe TRBD1 (5 bases). CDR1 WSHSY and CDR2 SAAADI come from the germline V gene. CDR3 size: 15 residues. The germline V and J ends were trimmed by 4 bases and 0 bases, with 12 bases remaining between them.

This clonotype appeared a few times. The chain has TRBV7-2 and TRBJ2-2; D might be TRBD2 (7 bases). V lost 5 bases, J lost 5 bases, and 15 bases lay in between. The germline V gene has CDR1 SGHTA and CDR2 FQGNSA. The CDR3 sequence is 15 residues long. Written as DNA, the CDR3 is TGTGCCAGCAGCCCCCGGGGGGCAGGTACCGGGGAGCTGTTTTTT. This gives the protein CASSPRGAGTGELFF. Full variable domain (rest looked up from reference TRBV7-2 and TRBJ2-2): GAGVSQSPSNKVTEKGKDVELRCDPISGHTALYWYRQSLGQGLEFLIYFQGNSAPDKSGLPSDRFSAERTGGSVSTLTIQRTQQEDSAVYLCASSPRGAGTGELFFGEGSRLTVL.

This clonotype was seen a few times. The chain joins TRBV5-1 to TRBJ2-3; D remains unclear. This CDR3 is built from 14 residues. V was shortened by 0 bases and J by 6 bases, with 11 bases between the two germline ends. Germline V gene data show CDR1 as SGHRS and CDR2 as YFSETQ. The CDR3 DNA reads TGCGCCAGCAGCTTGGGCAAGGCGTCTGATACGCAGTATTTT. Protein product: CASSLGKASDTQYF. The full variable domain, its missing parts supplied by reference TRBV5-1 and TRBJ2-3, is KAGVTQTPRYLIKTRGQQVTLSCSPISGHRSVSWYQQTPGQGLQFLFEYFSETQRNKGNFPGRFSGRQFSNSRSEMNVSTLELGDSALYLCASSLGKASDTQYFGPGTRLTVL.

In this sample, this clonotype turned up many times. This chain joins TRBV18 and TRBJ1-4; no reliable D call. Trimming removed 4 bases at V and 7 bases at J, with 7 bases between. Germline CDR1 reads KGHSH; CDR2 reads LQKENI. The CDR3 contains 12 residues. Here the CDR3 reads CASSQGTEKLFF. The DNA of the CDR3 is TGTGCCAGCTCACAGGGTACTGAAAAACTGTTTTTT.

The V and J genes are TRBV5-1 and TRBJ1-1, with D maybe TRBD1 (5 bases). Germline lookup yields CDR1 SGHRS and CDR2 YFSETQ. The CDR3 length is 16 residues. Trimming left V 0 bases short and J 2 bases short, with 14 bases between. CDR3 coding DNA: TGCGCCAGCAGCTTGGTGCAGGGAAAGGGTAACACTGAAGCTTTCTTT. Its translation is CASSLVQGKGNTEAFF.

The V gene is TRBV5-4, the J gene TRBJ2-7; 7 bases are a match to TRBD1. In germline, CDR1 is SGHNT, CDR2 YYREEE (reference sequence). This CDR3 region has 15 residues. V shed 4 bases and J 1 base; nucleotides not matched to a gene: 8. The DNA for the CDR3 is TGTGCCAGCAGCCGAGCACAGGGGACATCCTACGAGCAGTACTTC. As protein: CASSRAQGTSYEQYF.

This clonotype was found a few times. V usage is TRBV5-1 and J usage is TRBJ2-7; unclear D gene. Germline V CDR1 and CDR2: SGHRS, YFSETQ. This CDR3 region has 13 residues. Trimming took 0 bases from V and 5 from J, leaving 9 bases between them. The CDR3 DNA sequence: TGCGCCAGCAGCTTGGCGTCGGGCCACGAGCAGTACTTC. It codes for CASSLASGHEQYF.

V and J are TRBV3-1 and TRBJ2-1; D remains ambiguous. Between the trimmed V and J ends, which lost 0 bases and 10 bases, there was a span of 7 bases. This CDR3 contains 12 residues. Germline V CDR1 and CDR2: LGHDT, YNNKEL (reference sequence). CDR3 region: CASSQDHGEQFF. The CDR3 nucleotides are TGTGCCAGCAGCCAAGATCACGGGGAGCAGTTCTTC.

This chain uses TRBV18 with TRBJ1-5; the D gene is possibly TRBD1 (5 bases). CDR1 KGHSH and CDR2 LQKENI come from the germline V gene. The germline V and J ends were trimmed by 5 bases and 2 bases, with 10 bases remaining between them. This CDR3 contains 14 residues. As DNA, the CDR3 is TGTGCCAGCTCAGCGCAGGGACGCAATCAGCCCCAGCATTTT. It codes for CASSAQGRNQPQHF.

V gene TRBV4-2 combines with J gene TRBJ1-6; D remains unclear. Per the germline V gene, CDR1 is LGHNA and CDR2 is YNFKEQ. The CDR3 contains 15 residues. V was shortened by 0 bases and J by 13 bases, with 16 bases between the two germline ends. CDR3 coding DNA: TGTGCCAGCAGCCAAGAAGGGATAGGGCCCGGGCCCCTCCACTTT. Encoded protein: CASSQEGIGPGPLHF.

This clonotype showed up just a few times. The chain carries TRBV18 and TRBJ1-1, with a weak D call TRBD1 (5 bases). The germline gives CDR1 KGHSH, CDR2 LQKENI. The CDR3 contains 13 residues. V lost 6 bases and J lost 4, with 12 bases in between. In nucleotides, the CDR3 is TGTGCCAGCTCTCCTCAGGGAGGCACTGAAGCTTTCTTT. Its translation is CASSPQGGTEAFF.

This clonotype was counted between two and nine times. The chain couples TRBV2 to TRBJ2-2, with a weak D call TRBD1 (5 bases). V lost 4 bases to trimming and J lost 6 bases, with 15 bases between them. The germline CDR1 and CDR2 sequences are SNHLY and FYNNEI. The CDR3 runs to 15 residues. CDR3 loop: CASSGTTIGSGELFF. DNA for the CDR3: TGTGCCAGCAGTGGGACAACGATCGGTTCCGGGGAGCTGTTTTTT. The full variable domain, completed using reference TRBV2 and TRBJ2-2, is EPEVTQTPSHQVTQMGQEVILRCVPISNHLYFYWYRQILGQKVEFLVSFYNNEISEKSEIFDDQFSVERPDGSNFTLKIRSTKLEDSAMYFCASSGTTIGSGELFFGEGSRLTVL.

This chain joins TRBV5-1 and TRBJ1-1; D is ambiguous. V was shortened by 4 bases and J by 1 base, with 11 bases between the two germline ends. The CDR3 contains 14 residues. CDR1 is SGHRS, CDR2 YFSETQ, per germline. CDR3 in amino acids: CASSLRWGNTEAFF. Here the CDR3 DNA reads TGCGCCAGCAGCCTTCGCTGGGGGAACACTGAAGCTTTCTTT.

This clonotype appeared a few times. The rearrangement uses TRBV27 and TRBJ2-7; 10 nucleotides align to TRBD2. Trimming at V came to 6 bases and at J to 7 bases, leaving 12 bases not matched to a gene. The germline V gene encodes CDR1 MNHEY and CDR2 SMNVEV (reference sequence). This CDR3 is built from 15 residues. The CDR3 DNA follows: TGTGCCAGCAGCCTCATAAGCGGGGGGGCAGGTGAGCAGTACTTC. Protein product: CASSLISGGAGEQYF.

This clonotype was recorded many times. This rearrangement joins TRBV2 to TRBJ2-1, with D uncertain. The germline V and J ends were trimmed by 5 bases and 5 bases, with 4 bases remaining between them. The CDR3 loop spans 11 amino acids. Germline V gene lookup returns CDR1 SNHLY and CDR2 FYNNEI. This CDR3 reads CASSPNNEQFF. The CDR3 DNA is TGTGCCAGCAGTCCCAACAATGAGCAGTTCTTC.

This clonotype was detected many times. J is TRBJ2-1 and V is TRBV3-1; no firm D call. Trimming took off 2 bases at V and 6 bases at J, with 2 bases between the two ends. The CDR3 length is 11 residues. Germline loops: CDR1 LGHDT, CDR2 YNNKEL (reference sequence). CDR3 protein: CASSQRNEQFF. DNA of the CDR3: TGTGCCAGCAGCCAACGCAATGAGCAGTTCTTC.

Turning to this clonotype: Compared with germline, one end of the junction differs, possibly owing to a read error. V usage is TRBV5-1 and J usage is TRBJ2-7; D uncertain. This CDR3 is 14 amino acids long. Germline CDR1 SGHRS, CDR2 YFSETQ. CDR3 sequence (DNA): TGCGTCAGCAGCTTGCCCGAAGGTTCCTACGAGCAGTACTTC. It translates to CVSSLPEGSYEQYF.